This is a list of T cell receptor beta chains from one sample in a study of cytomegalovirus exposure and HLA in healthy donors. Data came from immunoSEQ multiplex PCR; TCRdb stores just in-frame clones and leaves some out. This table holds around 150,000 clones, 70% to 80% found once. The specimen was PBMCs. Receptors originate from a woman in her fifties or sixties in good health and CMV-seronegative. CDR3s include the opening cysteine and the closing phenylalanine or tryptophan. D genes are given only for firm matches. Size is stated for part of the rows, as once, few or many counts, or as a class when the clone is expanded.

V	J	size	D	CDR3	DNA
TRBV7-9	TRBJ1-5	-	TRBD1	CASSPTGGEGQPQHF	TGTGCCAGCAGCCCCACAGGGGGCGAAGGTCAGCCCCAGCATTTT
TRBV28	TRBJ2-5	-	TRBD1	CASSLPTGTEKETQYF	TGTGCCAGCAGTTTACCCACCGGGACAGAGAAAGAGACCCAGTACTTC
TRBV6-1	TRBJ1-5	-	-	CASSTTANSNQPQHF	TGTGCCAGCAGTACTACGGCGAATAGCAATCAGCCCCAGCATTTT
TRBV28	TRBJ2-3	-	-	CASRQVKYF	TGTGCCAGCAGGCAGGTTAAGTATTTT
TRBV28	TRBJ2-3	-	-	CASTTRPRGRDTQYF	TGTGCCAGCACCACGAGACCGAGAGGGAGGGATACGCAGTATTTT
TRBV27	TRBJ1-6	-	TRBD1	CASSSYPGGSPLHF	TGTGCCAGCAGTTCTTATCCAGGGGGTTCACCCCTCCACTTT
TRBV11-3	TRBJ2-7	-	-	CASSLDSRDYEQYF	TGTGCCAGCAGCTTAGATTCGCGGGACTACGAGCAGTACTTC
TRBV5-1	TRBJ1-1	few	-	CASSSLYLTGSAFF	TGCGCCAGCAGCTCCCTTTACCTTACAGGGAGCGCTTTCTTT
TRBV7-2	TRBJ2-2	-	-	CASSLVAGRRAAGELFF	TGTGCCAGCAGCTTAGTGGCAGGGCGGAGGGCGGCCGGGGAGCTGTTTTTT
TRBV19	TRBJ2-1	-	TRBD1	CASAGTGGPRVFYNEQFF	TGTGCCAGTGCCGGGACAGGGGGTCCCCGTGTCTTTTACAATGAGCAGTTCTTC
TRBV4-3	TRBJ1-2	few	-	CASSQDPAGYGYTF	TGCGCCAGCAGCCAAGATCCGGCAGGCTATGGCTACACCTTC
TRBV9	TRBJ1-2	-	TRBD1	CASSLGTERLTF	TGTGCCAGCAGCCTAGGGACAGAAAGACTAACCTTC
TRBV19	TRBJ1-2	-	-	CASSPLGQPYGYTF	TGTGCCAGTAGTCCACTAGGACAGCCCTATGGCTACACCTTC
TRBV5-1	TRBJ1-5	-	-	CASSPDSGRNQPQHF	TGCGCCAGCAGCCCGGACAGCGGTCGCAATCAGCCCCAGCATTTT
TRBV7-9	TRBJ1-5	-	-	CASSLGDTSNQPQHF	TGTGCCAGCAGCTTAGGGGACACTAGCAATCAGCCCCAGCATTTT
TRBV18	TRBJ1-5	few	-	CASSHRNQPQHF	TGTGCCAGCTCACACAGGAATCAGCCCCAGCATTTT
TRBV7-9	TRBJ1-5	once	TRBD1	CASSGPTGARNQPQHF	TGTGCCAGCAGCGGGCCGACAGGGGCTCGCAATCAGCCCCAGCATTTT